Sequencing of this TCR beta chain was carried out in a study of regulatory T cells in long-lasting Graves disease. Across the whole study: Patients newly diagnosed with Graves' had been on antithyroid drugs for under 3 months. The study's findings and limits: Among persistent patients, a larger number of public clonotypes were shared (roughly 2,900) than among newly diagnosed patients (roughly 910).

Time point meaning: newly diagnosed GD, antithyroid drugs for less than 3 months. RNA from PBMCs was the source of the TCR library. Germline V gene data show CDR1 as DFQATT and CDR2 as SNEGSKA (reference sequence). CDR3 size: 14 residues. Trimming cost V 5 bases and J 2 bases, with 13 bases left between them. Relying on iRepertoire HTBI primers and Arm-PCR of CDR3 regions, the team built TCR beta libraries. In TCRdb, the multiplex PCR reads were re-called with MiXCR into one record per CDR3 protein. The table includes over 200,000 distinct CDR3 sequences, 18% detected once. Many counts were recorded for this clonotype. Its cognate antigen is unknown. This sample was also put to use in a study of T cells in Graves' hyperthyroidism and ophthalmopathy. As that study records: First-round RT-PCR with HTBI primers amplified the TCR CDR3 region.

The chain uses TRBV20-1 and TRBJ1-5; D unclear. The source was peripheral blood mononuclear cells (PBMCs), collected at new diagnosis, from a patient treated with antithyroid drugs. The clonotype originates from a woman aged 25 to 39 with Graves disease. The CDR3 is CSAPIGLGNQPQHF. CDR3 sequence (DNA): TGCAGTGCTCCCATAGGGTTGGGCAATCAGCCCCAGCATTTT.